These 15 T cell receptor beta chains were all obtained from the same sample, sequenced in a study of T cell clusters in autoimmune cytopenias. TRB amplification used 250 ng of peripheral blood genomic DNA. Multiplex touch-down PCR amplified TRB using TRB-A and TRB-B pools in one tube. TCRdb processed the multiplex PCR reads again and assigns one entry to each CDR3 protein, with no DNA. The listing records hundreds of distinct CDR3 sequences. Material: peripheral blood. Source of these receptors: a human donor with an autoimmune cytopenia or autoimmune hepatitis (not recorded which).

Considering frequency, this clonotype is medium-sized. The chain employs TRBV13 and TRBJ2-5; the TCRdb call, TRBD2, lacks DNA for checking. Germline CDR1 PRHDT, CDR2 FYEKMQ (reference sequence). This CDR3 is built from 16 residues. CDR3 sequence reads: CASSSRLAGGRETQYF.

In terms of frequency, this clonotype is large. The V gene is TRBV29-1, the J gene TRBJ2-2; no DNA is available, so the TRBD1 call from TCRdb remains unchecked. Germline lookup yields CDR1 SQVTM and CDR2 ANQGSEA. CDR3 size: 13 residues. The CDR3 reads CSVEGGAAGELFF.

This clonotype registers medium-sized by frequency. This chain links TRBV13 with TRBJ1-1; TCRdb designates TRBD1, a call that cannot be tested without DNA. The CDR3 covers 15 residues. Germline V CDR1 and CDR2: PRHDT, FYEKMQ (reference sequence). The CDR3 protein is CASSLAGMGDTEAFF.

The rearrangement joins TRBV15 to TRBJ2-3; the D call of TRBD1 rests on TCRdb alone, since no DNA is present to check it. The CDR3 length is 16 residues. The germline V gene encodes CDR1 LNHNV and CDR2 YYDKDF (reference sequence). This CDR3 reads CATSRDRGRGSDTQYF.

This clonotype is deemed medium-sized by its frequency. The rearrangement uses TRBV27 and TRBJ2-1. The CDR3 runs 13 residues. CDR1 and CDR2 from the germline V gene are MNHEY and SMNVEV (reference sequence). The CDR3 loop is CASSLRLNNEQFF.

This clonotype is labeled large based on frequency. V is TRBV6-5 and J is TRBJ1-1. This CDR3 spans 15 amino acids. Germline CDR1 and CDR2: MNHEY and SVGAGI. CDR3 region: CASSYLTGVGTEAFF.

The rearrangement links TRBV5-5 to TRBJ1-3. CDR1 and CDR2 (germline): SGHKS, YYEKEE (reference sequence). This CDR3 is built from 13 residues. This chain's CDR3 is CASSLGGGNTIYF.

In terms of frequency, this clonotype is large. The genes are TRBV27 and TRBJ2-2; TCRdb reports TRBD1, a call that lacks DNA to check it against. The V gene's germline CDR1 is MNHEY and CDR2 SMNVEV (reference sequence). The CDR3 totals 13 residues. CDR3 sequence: CASSPFVTGELFF.

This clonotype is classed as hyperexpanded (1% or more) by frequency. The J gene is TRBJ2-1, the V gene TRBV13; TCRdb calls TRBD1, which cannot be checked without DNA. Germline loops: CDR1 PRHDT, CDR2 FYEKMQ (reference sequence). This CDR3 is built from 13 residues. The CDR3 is CASSFGGENEQFF.

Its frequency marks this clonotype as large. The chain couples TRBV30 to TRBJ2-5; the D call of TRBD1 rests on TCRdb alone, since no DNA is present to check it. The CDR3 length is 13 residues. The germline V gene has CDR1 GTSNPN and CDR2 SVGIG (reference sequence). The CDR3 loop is CAWAGTVEETQYF.

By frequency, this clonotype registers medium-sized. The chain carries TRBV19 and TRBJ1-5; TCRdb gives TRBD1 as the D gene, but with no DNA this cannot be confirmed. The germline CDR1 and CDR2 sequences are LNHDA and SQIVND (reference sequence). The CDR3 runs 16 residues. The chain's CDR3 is CASSTSRGTRNQPQHF. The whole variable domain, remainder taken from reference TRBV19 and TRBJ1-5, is DGGITQSPKYLFRKEGQNVTLSCEQNLNHDAMYWYRQDPGQGLRLIYYSQIVNDFQKGDIAEGYSVSREKKESFPLTVTSAQKNPTAFYLCASSTSRGTRNQPQHFGDGTRLSIL.

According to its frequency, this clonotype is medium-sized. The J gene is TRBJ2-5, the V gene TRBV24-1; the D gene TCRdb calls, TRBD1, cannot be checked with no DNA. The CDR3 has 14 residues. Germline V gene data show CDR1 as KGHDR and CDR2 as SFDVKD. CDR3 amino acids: CATSDFGQERTQYF.

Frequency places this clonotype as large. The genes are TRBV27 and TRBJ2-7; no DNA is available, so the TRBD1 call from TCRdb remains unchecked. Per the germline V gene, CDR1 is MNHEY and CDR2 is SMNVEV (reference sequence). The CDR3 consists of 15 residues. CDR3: CASSFKGGRSYEQYF.

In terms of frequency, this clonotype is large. The CDR3 region is CASSLDRDRNEQFF. This sequence joins TRBV27 and TRBJ2-1; TCRdb's D call of TRBD1 is untestable without DNA. There are 14 residues in the CDR3. Germline-derived CDR1 and CDR2 are MNHEY and SMNVEV (reference sequence).

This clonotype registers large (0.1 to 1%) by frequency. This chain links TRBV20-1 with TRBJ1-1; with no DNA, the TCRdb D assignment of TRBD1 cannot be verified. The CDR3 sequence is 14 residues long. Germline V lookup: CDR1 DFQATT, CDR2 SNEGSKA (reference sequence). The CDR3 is CSARDAGLNTEAFF.